These 21 T cell receptor beta chains share one sample of origin, sequenced in a study of blood T cell repertoires in COVID-19. Sequencing was performed with immunoSEQ multiplex PCR; in TCRdb, only in-frame clones are kept and a portion is missing. Among about 81,000 clones listed, 75% were seen once. What was sequenced was peripheral blood. These TCRs come from a woman aged 45 to 65 with acute or convalescent COVID-19.

The genes are TRBV5-6 and TRBJ2-5; 9 bases align to TRBD2. The CDR3 runs to 14 residues. After removal of 4 bases from V and 4 bases from J, the junction contained 5 bases not matched to a gene. In germline, CDR1 is SGHDT, CDR2 YYEEEE. In DNA, the CDR3 is TGTGCCAGCAGCGGTAGCGGGGGAGGAGAGACCCAGTACTTC. Translating it yields CASSGSGGGETQYF.

This clone showed up just once. The J gene is TRBJ1-2, the V gene TRBV7-9; 7 bases agree with TRBD1. The germline CDR1 and CDR2 sequences are SEHNR and FQNEAQ (reference sequence). Unmatched junction bases numbered 10, after V lost 3 bases and J lost 6 bases. CDR3 size: 15 residues. The CDR3 sequence is CASSFAGGGLHGYTF. The CDR3 nucleotides are TGTGCCAGCAGCTTTGCAGGGGGTGGTTTGCATGGCTACACCTTC.

The J gene is TRBJ1-4, the V gene TRBV27, with D perhaps TRBD1 (5 bases). The CDR3 consists of 14 residues. CDR1 and CDR2 from the germline V gene are MNHEY and SMNVEV (reference sequence). Trimming cost V 3 bases and J 8 bases, with 13 bases left between them. Here the CDR3 reads CASSFSGLGEKLFF. CDR3 DNA sequence: TGTGCCAGCAGTTTCTCAGGGTTAGGGGAAAAACTGTTTTTT.

This clone came up a few times. The chain uses TRBV4-3 and TRBJ2-7; 8 bases are a match to TRBD1. CDR1 is LGHNA and CDR2 is YSLEER in the germline V gene. The junction had 10 bases not matched to a gene; V was cut back by 0 bases and J by 6 bases. This CDR3 region has 16 residues. In nucleotides, the CDR3 is TGCGCCAGCAGCCAAGACCCAGCCAGGGGGCCCGGCGAGCAGTACTTC. Translated: CASSQDPARGPGEQYF.

V usage is TRBV9 and J usage is TRBJ1-4; 7 bases line up with TRBD1. V shed 4 bases, J shed 8 bases, and the junction held 11 bases outside the gene matches. The CDR3 sequence is 15 residues long. The V gene's germline CDR1 is SGDLS and CDR2 YYNGEE. The DNA for the CDR3 is TGTGCCAGCAGCCCGCGGGACAGTCCGGGAGAAAAACTGTTTTTT. It specifies CASSPRDSPGEKLFF.

The chain uses TRBV6-4 and TRBJ2-1, with 11 bases identical to TRBD2. Trimming removed 3 bases from V and 2 bases from J; junction bases left unmatched: 0. CDR3 length: 15 amino acids. Germline V gives CDR1 MRHNA, CDR2 SNTAGT. CDR3 residues: CASSDSGGAYNEQFF. Here the CDR3 DNA reads TGTGCCAGCAGTGATAGCGGGGGGGCCTACAATGAGCAGTTCTTC.

Only one count was recorded for this clone. The chain combines TRBV5-5 with TRBJ1-1; possibly TRBD1 for D (6 bases). The germline gives CDR1 SGHKS, CDR2 YYEKEE (reference sequence). Trimming took 4 bases from V and 1 from J, leaving 14 bases between them. This CDR3 has 15 residues. The CDR3 nucleotides read TGTGCCAGCAGCCCAGAAAACAGGGAGAACACTGAAGCTTTCTTT. Translating gives CASSPENRENTEAFF.

The genes are TRBV5-4 and TRBJ2-3, with TRBD1 matching 7 bases. The germline V gene has CDR1 SGHNT and CDR2 YYREEE (reference sequence). This CDR3 spans 16 amino acids. After removal of 1 base from V and 4 bases from J, the junction contained 9 bases not matched to a gene. The CDR3 loop is CASSLPLQGVADTQYF. CDR3 DNA: TGTGCCAGCAGCTTGCCCCTTCAGGGGGTGGCAGATACGCAGTATTTT.

This clone showed up just once. Mismatch with germline at one junction end may stem from a read error. V usage is TRBV2 and J usage is TRBJ1-6; D might be TRBD1 (5 bases). Germline CDR1 reads SNHLY; CDR2 reads FYNNEI. There are 15 residues in the CDR3. CDR3 nucleotides: TGTGCCAGCAGGGAAGTGACAGCAACCAATTCACCCCTCCACTTT. Translating it yields CASREVTATNSPLHF.

V is TRBV12-3 or TRBV12-4 and J is TRBJ1-1, with unresolved D. Trimming shortened V by 6 bases and J by 4 bases, and 6 bases separated the two germline ends. This CDR3 is built from 11 residues. The CDR3 DNA sequence: TGTGCCAGCAGGACGGGCACTGAAGCTTTCTTT. It translates to CASRTGTEAFF.

This clone appeared once. The CDR3 DNA follows: TGCGCCAGCAGTTCCAGGGAAACAGATACGCAGTATTTT. Encoded protein: CASSSRETDTQYF. The chain recombines TRBV5-1 with TRBJ2-3, with D possibly TRBD1 on 5 matching bases. Looked up from germline, CDR1 is SGHRS and CDR2 is YFSETQ. Between the trimmed V and J ends, which lost 5 bases and 3 bases, there was a span of 10 bases. This CDR3 has 13 amino acids. The whole variable domain, remainder taken from reference TRBV5-1 and TRBJ2-3, is KAGVTQTPRYLIKTRGQQVTLSCSPISGHRSVSWYQQTPGQGLQFLFEYFSETQRNKGNFPGRFSGRQFSNSRSEMNVSTLELGDSALYLCASSSRETDTQYFGPGTRLTVL.

In nucleotides, the CDR3 is TGTGCCAGCAGTTCCCTGGGAGGAATCGAGCAGCCCCAGCATTTT. The encoded protein is CASSSLGGIEQPQHF. The chain combines TRBV27 with TRBJ1-5; D call uncertain. Germline V gene data show CDR1 as MNHEY and CDR2 as SMNVEV (reference sequence). V gave up 4 bases and J gave up 7 bases, with 17 bases separating them. The CDR3 extends over 15 amino acids.

The J gene is TRBJ2-3, the V gene TRBV4-3; 12 positions match TRBD2. The germline CDR1 and CDR2 sequences are LGHNA and YSLEER. The CDR3 is made up of 17 amino acids. Losses at the gene ends were 1 base for V and 1 base for J; bases not matched to a gene: 3. As DNA, the CDR3 is TGCGCCAGCAGCCAAGGCGGACTAGCGGGGCGCACAGATACGCAGTATTTT. As protein: CASSQGGLAGRTDTQYF.

This chain uses TRBV27 with TRBJ1-5; 8 nucleotides agree with TRBD1. Per germline, CDR1 MNHEY and CDR2 SMNVEV (reference sequence). This CDR3 has 17 amino acids. With 5 bases clipped from V and 1 base from J, the junction kept 10 bases outside the gene matches. CDR3 amino acids: CASSLRSGGRSNQPQHF. CDR3 bases: TGTGCCAGCAGTCTACGATCAGGGGGCAGGAGCAATCAGCCCCAGCATTTT.

The gene calls are TRBV18 and TRBJ1-5; TRBD1 matches at 8 bases. The CDR3 totals 16 residues. Per germline, CDR1 KGHSH and CDR2 LQKENI. V gave up 5 bases and J gave up 2 bases; unmatched junction bases: 8. As DNA, the CDR3 is TGTGCCAGCTCATCAACTGCAGGGGGCGGCAATCAGCCCCAGCATTTT. Translation: CASSSTAGGGNQPQHF.

This clone was seen only a few times. The V call is TRBV7-2, the J call TRBJ2-7; a possible D gene is TRBD1 (5 bases). V gave up 0 bases and J gave up 3 bases, with 12 bases separating them. Germline V gene sequence: CDR1 SGHTA, CDR2 FQGNSA. The CDR3 consists of 15 residues. CDR3 sequence reads: CASSLAGRGLYEQYF. For the CDR3, the DNA is TGTGCCAGCAGCTTAGCAGGAAGGGGTCTCTACGAGCAGTACTTC.

V gene TRBV4-1 combines with J gene TRBJ2-4; TRBD2 aligns across 7 bases. Germline-derived CDR1 and CDR2 are MGHRA and YSYEKL. This CDR3 comprises 17 residues. The J segment lost 8 bases and the V segment lost 1 base, leaving 14 bases of the junction unmatched. The CDR3 sequence is CASSQGRQEAGPYIQYF. The DNA for the CDR3 is TGCGCCAGCAGCCAAGGTAGGCAGGAAGCGGGACCATACATTCAGTACTTC.

The gene calls are TRBV5-5 and TRBJ2-2, with unresolved D. Germline V gene lookup returns CDR1 SGHKS and CDR2 YYEKEE (reference sequence). V was trimmed by 6 bases and J by 0 bases, leaving 21 bases between them. This CDR3 spans 18 amino acids. As DNA, the CDR3 is TGTGCCAGCATTTCCCACCCGGTGGGCAGTACGAACACCGGGGAGCTGTTTTTT. It codes for CASISHPVGSTNTGELFF.

The chain carries TRBV5-3 and TRBJ2-3; D perhaps matches TRBD1 (7 bases). TRBV5-3 is sorted into the ORF group, with uncertain function. V dropped 3 bases and J dropped 6 bases, with 35 bases sitting between them. This CDR3 is built from 21 residues. CDR3 sequence (DNA): TGTGCCAGAAGCTGTGTGCGAACCCTTCGACAGGGAGGTTTTAGGAGGGATACGCAGTATTTT. It translates to CARSCVRTLRQGGFRRDTQYF.

This chain links TRBV6-6 with TRBJ2-5; 9 nucleotides agree with TRBD1. The CDR3 runs 12 residues. Germline V CDR1 and CDR2: MNHNY, SVGAGI (reference sequence). Unmatched junction bases numbered 0, after V lost 6 bases and J lost 4 bases. The CDR3: CASRDRGETQYF. For the CDR3, the DNA is TGTGCCAGCAGGGACAGGGGAGAGACCCAGTACTTC.

The V gene is TRBV12-3 or TRBV12-4, the J gene TRBJ1-2; weak D call: TRBD1 (5 bases). The CDR3 contains 13 residues. Trimming left V 3 bases short and J 4 bases short, with 9 bases between. The CDR3 DNA reads TGTGCCAGCAGTTTCAGGGCCGGCTATGGCTACACCTTC. Translation: CASSFRAGYGYTF.